The 25 T cell receptor beta chains presented below share a single source sample, sequenced in a study of Ad26.COV2.S vaccination and SARS-CoV-2 variants. Treatment here: 19 received Ad26.COV2.S at low or high dose, single or two shots; roughly 5 received placebo; per-sample allocation not given. It was on day 63 after the first vaccine or placebo injection that samples were taken. The data were produced by immunoSEQ multiplex PCR, yet TCRdb's version contains in-frame clones alone and is incomplete. Among a few hundred thousand clones listed, about 90% were seen once. The sample in question was peripheral blood, obtained in a trial of Ad26.COV2.S vaccine versus placebo. The source is a person between 18 and 59 years old who received the Ad26.COV2.S COVID-19 vaccine or a placebo.

V usage is TRBV6-2 or TRBV6-3 and J usage is TRBJ2-5; D possibly matches TRBD1 or TRBD2 (7 bases each). V lost 5 bases to trimming and J lost 5 bases, with 15 bases between them. The CDR3 covers 14 residues. CDR1 is MNHEY, CDR2 SVGEGT, per germline. The CDR3 is CASSQGGVRETQYF. The CDR3 region has the DNA TGTGCCAGCAGTCAGGGGGGGGTGCGGGAGACCCAGTACTTC.

This chain connects TRBV5-6 to TRBJ2-7; tentative D call: TRBD1 (5 bases). CDR1 and CDR2 (germline): SGHDT, YYEEEE. The CDR3 spans 14 residues. V lost 0 bases, J lost 4 bases, and 11 bases lay in between. Written as DNA, the CDR3 is TGTGCCAGCAGCTTGGGGGTGACAGTTTACGAGCAGTACTTC. It yields the protein CASSLGVTVYEQYF.

This sequence joins TRBV21-1 and TRBJ2-3; the table's D gene call, TRBD2, was not cross checked with the DNA. TRBV21-1 is a pseudogene. This CDR3 has 20 amino acids. The CDR3 loop is CASSSQTSTSGTSLTDTQYF. DNA of the CDR3: TGTGCCAGCAGCAGCCAGACATCAACCTCCGGGACTAGCCTCACAGATACGCAGTATTTT.

CDR3: CASSQASGVFATNEKLFF. Written as DNA, the CDR3 is TGCGCCAGCAGCCAAGCATCGGGAGTGTTTGCAACTAATGAAAAACTGTTTTTT. This chain joins TRBV4-1 and TRBJ1-4; unclear D gene. The germline V gene encodes CDR1 MGHRA and CDR2 YSYEKL. The V end lost 1 base, the J end lost 0 bases, and 15 bases lay between the germline ends. The CDR3 totals 18 residues.

About this clone: One end of the junction is discordant with germline, which a read error may explain. The V gene is TRBV28, the J gene TRBJ2-7; a weak D match, TRBD1 (5 bases). The CDR3 sequence is 12 residues long. Germline V CDR1 and CDR2: MDHEN, SYDVKM. The CDR3 here is CASTSDRDSLDF. The CDR3, as DNA: TGTGCCAGCACCTCTGACCGAGACAGTTTGGACTTC. Complete variable domain (other parts from reference TRBV28 and TRBJ2-7): DVKVTQSSRYLVKRTGEKVFLECVQDMDHENMFWYRQDPGLGLRLIYFSYDVKMKEKGDIPEGYSVSREKKERFSLILESASTNQTSMYLCASTSDRDSLDFGPGTRLTVT.

This chain links TRBV5-1 with TRBJ2-1; possible D gene TRBD2, 6 bases. The CDR3 loop spans 15 amino acids. Trimming took off 1 base at V and 3 bases at J, with 11 bases between the two ends. Germline V gene lookup returns CDR1 SGHRS and CDR2 YFSETQ. CDR3 sequence reads: CASSLSSGHYNEQFF. CDR3 sequence (DNA): TGCGCCAGCAGCTTGAGTAGCGGTCACTACAATGAGCAGTTCTTC.

The chain recombines TRBV5-1 with TRBJ1-1; D is uncertain. CDR1 and CDR2 from the germline V gene are SGHRS and YFSETQ. CDR3 length: 15 amino acids. V dropped 0 bases and J dropped 4 bases, with 13 bases sitting between them. The CDR3 here is CASSLGRIGGTEAFF. CDR3 coding DNA: TGCGCCAGCAGCTTGGGGAGAATTGGAGGCACTGAAGCTTTCTTT.

CDR3 bases: TGCGCCAGCAGCTTGGATCCCCTAGCGGGAGGTTCAAATGAGCAGTTCTTC. Translation gives CASSLDPLAGGSNEQFF. J is TRBJ2-1 and V is TRBV5-1; 11 nucleotides line up with TRBD2. The CDR3 sequence is 17 residues long. After removal of 0 bases from V and 7 bases from J, the junction contained 9 bases not matched to a gene. CDR1 and CDR2 from the germline V gene are SGHRS and YFSETQ.

V is TRBV9 and J is TRBJ1-4; D might be TRBD1 (5 bases). Germline values: CDR1 SGDLS, CDR2 YYNGEE. V dropped 3 bases and J dropped 2 bases, with 11 bases sitting between them. This CDR3 spans 15 amino acids. CDR3 DNA: TGTGCCAGCAGCGAGGAGGGGTGGACTAATGAAAAACTGTTTTTT. This gives the protein CASSEEGWTNEKLFF.

The chain uses TRBV6-2 or TRBV6-3 and TRBJ2-2, with D unclear. V lost 4 bases, J lost 3 bases, and 3 bases lay in between. Germline assignment: CDR1 MNHEY and CDR2 SVGEGT. The CDR3 covers 12 residues. The CDR3 reads CASSSYTGELFF. The CDR3 region has the DNA TGTGCCAGCAGTTCATACACCGGGGAGCTGTTTTTT.

CDR3 amino acids: CASSALSGSYQETQYF. CDR3 coding DNA: TGTGCCAGTAGTGCACTTAGCGGATCGTACCAAGAGACCCAGTACTTC. The V call is TRBV19, the J call TRBJ2-5, with D perhaps TRBD2 (6 bases). Germline values: CDR1 LNHDA, CDR2 SQIVND (reference sequence). The CDR3 contains 16 residues. V dropped 5 bases and J dropped 0 bases, with 16 bases sitting between them. Drawing the rest from reference TRBV19 and TRBJ2-5, the complete variable domain is DGGITQSPKYLFRKEGQNVTLSCEQNLNHDAMYWYRQDPGQGLRLIYYSQIVNDFQKGDIAEGYSVSREKKESFPLTVTSAQKNPTAFYLCASSALSGSYQETQYFGPGTRLLVL.

The chain is built from TRBV5-1 and TRBJ2-7, with unresolved D. V was pared by 2 bases and J by 6 bases, with 15 bases between. The CDR3 sequence is 14 residues long. Germline lookup yields CDR1 SGHRS and CDR2 YFSETQ. CDR3 DNA sequence: TGCGCCAGCAGCTTAGACCCGTCCTCCCTCGAGCAGTACTTC. Residues: CASSLDPSSLEQYF.

V gene TRBV9 combines with J gene TRBJ1-3; D not resolved. V dropped 4 bases and J dropped 8 bases, with 16 bases sitting between them. CDR3 length: 14 residues. The germline gives CDR1 SGDLS, CDR2 YYNGEE. The CDR3 region is CASSPLRALDTIYF. The CDR3 DNA is TGTGCCAGCAGCCCTCTTAGGGCCCTGGACACCATATATTTT.

This clone was counted a few times. The genes are TRBV6-5 and TRBJ1-1; D may be TRBD1 (6 bases). Looked up from germline, CDR1 is MNHEY and CDR2 is SVGAGI. The CDR3 runs 14 residues. Trimming shortened V by 6 bases and J by 6 bases, and 17 bases separated the two germline ends. The CDR3 loop is CASSAGDRGAEAFF. CDR3 nucleotide sequence: TGTGCCAGCAGCGCAGGGGACCGGGGCGCTGAAGCTTTCTTT.

The J gene is TRBJ2-1, the V gene TRBV27; 13 bases are shared with TRBD2. Germline lookup yields CDR1 MNHEY and CDR2 SMNVEV (reference sequence). The trim removed 3 bases at V and 9 bases at J, leaving 5 bases unmatched. This CDR3 is built from 15 residues. CDR3 DNA: TGTGCCAGCAGTTTCCGGACTAGCGGGAGCGGTGAGCAGTTCTTC. The encoded protein is CASSFRTSGSGEQFF.

The chain carries TRBV6-5 and TRBJ2-2; D uncertain. From germline, CDR1 is MNHEY and CDR2 SVGAGI. The ends were cut back, 2 bases at V and 5 bases at J, with 3 bases in the middle. There are 12 residues in the CDR3. The CDR3 nucleotides are TGTGCCAGCAGTTACCTGACCGGGGAGCTGTTTTTT. Its translation: CASSYLTGELFF.

The chain recombines TRBV18 with TRBJ1-6, with 8 bases lining up with TRBD1. This CDR3 comprises 15 residues. Germline loops: CDR1 KGHSH, CDR2 LQKENI. The V and J ends lost 2 bases and 8 bases, in that order; junction bases with no gene match: 5. CDR3 protein: CASSPSGTGDSPLHF. CDR3 DNA: TGTGCCAGCTCACCATCCGGGACAGGAGATTCACCCCTCCACTTT. The whole variable domain, remainder taken from reference TRBV18 and TRBJ1-6, is NAGVMQNPRHLVRRRGQEARLRCSPMKGHSHVYWYRQLPEEGLKFMVYLQKENIIDESGMPKERFSAEFPKEGPSILRIQQVVRGDSAAYFCASSPSGTGDSPLHFGNGTRLTVT.

This chain links TRBV2 with TRBJ2-7; D is perhaps TRBD1 or TRBD2 (6 bases each). Looked up from germline, CDR1 is SNHLY and CDR2 is FYNNEI. The CDR3 is made up of 13 amino acids. The germline V and J ends were trimmed by 9 bases and 4 bases, with 16 bases remaining between them. The CDR3 sequence is CASGGGAEYEQYF. The CDR3 nucleotides read TGTGCCAGTGGAGGGGGAGCGGAGTACGAGCAGTACTTC.

J is TRBJ2-7 and V is TRBV6-1; tentatively, D is TRBD2 (5 bases). V was trimmed by 6 bases and J by 0 bases, leaving 6 bases between them. Germline V gives CDR1 MNHNS, CDR2 SASEGT. The CDR3 is made up of 12 amino acids. In nucleotides, the CDR3 is TGTGCCAGCAGCCTAGCCTCCTACGAGCAGTACTTC. Protein sequence: CASSLASYEQYF.

The chain employs TRBV7-9 and TRBJ1-2, with D unresolved. The CDR3 spans 13 residues. Per germline, CDR1 SEHNR and CDR2 FQNEAQ (reference sequence). V lost 0 bases, J lost 6 bases, and 8 bases lay in between. The CDR3, as DNA: TGTGCCAGCAGCTTAGCCCAGGAGCATGGCTACACCTTC. Amino acid sequence: CASSLAQEHGYTF.

This sequence joins TRBV5-1 and TRBJ2-7; tentative D call: TRBD1 (6 bases). The CDR3 runs 15 residues. Germline-derived CDR1 and CDR2 are SGHRS and YFSETQ. The V gene lost 3 bases and the J gene lost 2 bases, with 15 bases spanning the gap. CDR3 residues: CASSWGQGKAYEQYF. The CDR3 DNA is TGCGCCAGCAGCTGGGGGCAGGGGAAAGCCTACGAGCAGTACTTC.

The V and J genes are TRBV29-1 and TRBJ1-2, with a possible D match to TRBD1 (5 bases). Germline V lookup: CDR1 SQVTM, CDR2 ANQGSEA. The CDR3 contains 14 residues. V was clipped by 3 bases and J by 1 base, with 12 bases between them. The CDR3 here is CSVDNQGDNYGYTF. CDR3 DNA: TGCAGCGTTGACAACCAGGGCGATAACTATGGCTACACCTTC.

The V gene is TRBV25-1, the J gene TRBJ1-3, with TRBD1 matching over 9 bases. Germline CDR1 and CDR2: MGHDK and SYGVNS. V was clipped by 3 bases and J by 0 bases; unmatched bases: 3. This CDR3 is 16 amino acids long. The CDR3 spells CASSEGQGNSGNTIYF. CDR3 bases: TGTGCCAGCAGTGAGGGACAGGGAAACTCTGGAAACACCATATATTTT.

The V and J genes are TRBV28 and TRBJ2-2; unclear D gene. The CDR3 totals 13 residues. V was clipped by 5 bases and J by 4 bases, with 8 bases between them. Per germline, CDR1 MDHEN and CDR2 SYDVKM. CDR3 loop: CASSGILTGELFF. CDR3 nucleotides: TGTGCCAGCAGTGGGATACTCACCGGGGAGCTGTTTTTT.

This chain uses TRBV2 with TRBJ1-4; TRBD1 aligns across 8 bases. Germline trimming cut 7 bases from V and 6 bases from J; bases unmatched to any gene: 10. This CDR3 has 15 amino acids. From germline, CDR1 is SNHLY and CDR2 FYNNEI. CDR3 DNA: TGTGCCAGCACACGAGGCGGGACAGGAGATGAAAAACTGTTTTTT. The encoded protein is CASTRGGTGDEKLFF.